A single sample gave rise to the 6 T cell receptor beta chains below, sequenced in a study of blood T cell repertoires in COVID-19. Clones were sequenced by immunoSEQ multiplex PCR, and TCRdb holds only the in-frame ones, with some missing. The table has around 180,000 clones, roughly 82% seen once; the top ten hold 5.2%. Sequenced: peripheral blood. The receptors were sampled from a woman aged 25 to 39 with acute or convalescent COVID-19.

This sequence joins TRBV7-9 and TRBJ2-3; TRBD2 matches 11 bases. The J segment lost 2 bases and the V segment lost 5 bases, leaving 12 bases of the junction unmatched. CDR1 and CDR2 from the germline V gene are SEHNR and FQNEAQ (reference sequence). This CDR3 has 18 amino acids. The CDR3 DNA is TGTGCCAGCAGCCCCTATCGGGGGACTAGCGGCCTCACAGATACGCAGTATTTT. It is translated as CASSPYRGTSGLTDTQYF.

The J gene is TRBJ1-2, the V gene TRBV7-2, with 8 positions matching TRBD1. V gave up 2 bases and J gave up 8 bases; unmatched junction bases: 7. In germline, CDR1 is SGHTA, CDR2 FQGNSA. The CDR3 has 14 amino acids. This chain's CDR3 is CASSLISGGMGYTF. CDR3 DNA sequence: TGTGCCAGCAGCTTAATCTCAGGGGGCATGGGCTACACCTTC.

The chain links TRBV7-2 to TRBJ2-7, with unresolved D. Trimming pared 3 bases from V and 0 bases from J, leaving 3 bases between. The CDR3 is made up of 12 amino acids. CDR1 and CDR2 (germline): SGHTA, FQGNSA. This CDR3 is CASSFSSYEQYF. The CDR3, as DNA: TGTGCCAGCAGCTTCAGCTCCTACGAGCAGTACTTC.

The rearrangement joins TRBV28 to TRBJ2-3; D is uncertain. V was pared by 10 bases and J by 1 base, with 12 bases between. Germline CDR1 MDHEN, CDR2 SYDVKM. There are 13 residues in the CDR3. The CDR3 bases are TGTGCCACCTCGACTGACCGCACAGATACGCAGTATTTT. This translates into CATSTDRTDTQYF.

The chain carries TRBV25-1 and TRBJ1-2; D unclear. V lost 7 bases, J lost 6 bases, and 15 bases lay in between. The length of the CDR3 is 13 residues. Germline CDR1 MGHDK, CDR2 SYGVNS. The CDR3 nucleotides read TGTGCCAGCACTTCTTCTATACTCAATGGCTACACCTTC. It is translated as CASTSSILNGYTF.

The genes are TRBV2 and TRBJ1-4, with D perhaps TRBD1 (5 bases). Trimming removed 7 bases from V and 7 bases from J, with 16 bases in between. The CDR3 contains 14 residues. Per the germline V gene, CDR1 is SNHLY and CDR2 is FYNNEI. In DNA form, the CDR3 reads TGTGCCAGCATGGGGGGAGGGAATGGTGAAAAACTGTTTTTT. Residues: CASMGGGNGEKLFF.